This entry lists 2 T cell receptor beta chains sequenced from one sample in a study of T cell responses to AZD1222 COVID-19 vaccine. Profiling relied on immunoSEQ multiplex PCR, and the TCRdb table lists in-frame clones only, not all of them. The top ten hold roughly 6.6% of the sample, which has 100,000 to 150,000 clones, about 93% seen once. Sequences were derived from peripheral blood, sampled on day 0 of AZD1222 vaccination. The source is an adult in good health.

The rearrangement links TRBV7-9 to TRBJ1-1, with D possibly matching TRBD1 (6 bases). The germline gives CDR1 SEHNR, CDR2 FQNEAQ (reference sequence). V was trimmed by 1 base and J by 1 base, leaving 7 bases between them. CDR3 length: 14 residues. CDR3 protein: CASSLVQGNTEAFF. In DNA, the CDR3 is TGTGCCAGCAGCTTAGTACAGGGGAACACTGAAGCTTTCTTT.

This clone was observed a handful of times. V gene TRBV6-2 or TRBV6-3 combines with J gene TRBJ2-1; D gene unclear. CDR3 size: 15 residues. Germline V gene lookup returns CDR1 MNHEY and CDR2 SVGEGT. Trimming took 7 bases from V and 4 from J, leaving 17 bases between them. The CDR3 spells CASTPKGLEYNEQFF. CDR3 sequence (DNA): TGTGCCAGCACCCCAAAGGGTCTAGAATACAATGAGCAGTTCTTC.